Listed below are T cell receptor beta chains from one sample, sequenced in a study of HIV-infected patients and healthy controls. Via MiXCR, TCRdb re-called the 5' RACE reads, giving one row per CDR3 protein. The sample consists of around 20,000 distinct CDR3 sequences, 10% to 15% of them appearing once. Material: blood. Every receptor here comes from an adult in good health. CDR3s leave out the opening cysteine and the closing phenylalanine or tryptophan. The size field is filled for only some rows; it gives once, few, many or a size class.

>TRBV28|-|TRBJ1-2|9
ASSDLYGYT
>TRBV28|-|TRBJ2-7|9
ASSLGGEQY
>TRBV5-1|many|TRBJ1-2|11
ASTRESNYGYT
>TRBV6-5|medium-sized|TRBJ1-6|14
ASSQISNRVASPLH
>TRBV12-3/TRBV12-4|many|TRBJ1-5|12
ASAYRDSNQPQH
>TRBV20-1|-|TRBJ2-1|13
SASNIDTSYNEQF
>TRBV6-5|-|TRBJ1-1|10
ASSSRTEEAF
>TRBV28|few|TRBJ2-7|13
ASTTPGTPLHEQY
>TRBV27|many|TRBJ1-2|15
ASSPHTPWTANYGYT
>TRBV12-3/TRBV12-4|many|TRBJ2-3|15
ASSLTAGGKGTDTQY
>TRBV6-5|-|TRBJ1-6|12
ASSPRGAGSPLH
>TRBV6-4|-|TRBJ2-1|14
ASSLGASGGHNEQF
>TRBV20-1|many|TRBJ2-3|14
SAGGQGAKGTDTQY
>TRBV4-1|medium-sized|TRBJ1-6|13
ASSHSSSYNSPLH
>TRBV27|many|TRBJ1-5|11
ASSFGANQPQH
>TRBV18|few|TRBJ2-5|12
ASSPLLSEETQY
>TRBV30|many|TRBJ1-1|11
AWTRGAVTEAF
>TRBV7-2|many|TRBJ2-2|13
ASSLTDSNTGELF
>TRBV28|many|TRBJ2-7|13
ASSPPRTGDVEQY
>TRBV7-8|few|TRBJ2-2|11
ASSPDITGELF
>TRBV29-1|-|TRBJ1-1|11
SVEMQGSTEAF
>TRBV19|-|TRBJ2-5|12
ASSIVTGTKTQY
>TRBV29-1|-|TRBJ2-5|12
SVAGFQNQETQY
>TRBV10-3|-|TRBJ2-7|11
AIRQGTTYEQY
>TRBV20-1|many|TRBJ2-3|11
SALAGGPDTQY
>TRBV2|medium-sized|TRBJ2-5|11
ASNRQVEETQY
>TRBV28|medium-sized|TRBJ1-2|10
ASRYTEYGYT
>TRBV7-9|few|TRBJ2-2|12
ASRLTGNTGELF
>TRBV6-1|many|TRBJ2-4|12
ASRGDAIKNIQY
>TRBV3-1|few|TRBJ2-7|10
ASSRWTEEQY
>TRBV7-2|many|TRBJ2-3|18
ASSFLVLAGGPGSPDTQY
>TRBV4-3|many|TRBJ1-1|11
ASSQDRERGAF
>TRBV16|-|TRBJ1-2|13
ASSLANRAFYGYT
>TRBV6-1|-|TRBJ1-2|11
ASSEAENYGYT
>TRBV19|many|TRBJ1-2|13
ASSIDGIRDYGYT
>TRBV6-2/TRBV6-3|many|TRBJ2-2|12
ASSSGGATGELF
>TRBV5-6|many|TRBJ1-5|13
ASSLTRDQYQPQH
>TRBV6-6|medium-sized|TRBJ2-3|12
ASSQPTSKGTQY
>TRBV5-1|many|TRBJ1-2|12
ASSLADSPYGYT
>TRBV4-3|-|TRBJ2-3|15
ASSQDRTRTYTDTQY
>TRBV7-2|few|TRBJ2-3|11
ASSSRFTDTQY
>TRBV4-1|once|TRBJ2-1|14
ASSQVPGTLMNEQF
>TRBV7-2|many|TRBJ2-3|15
ASSLAASGVSMGTQY
>TRBV28|few|TRBJ1-2|13
ASSLINERVYGYT
>TRBV29-1|medium-sized|TRBJ2-1|10
SVELQPNEQF
>TRBV28|few|TRBJ1-5|6
ASQPQH
>TRBV29-1|few|TRBJ1-4|10
SAGVGNEKLF
>TRBV6-5|many|TRBJ1-2|14
ASSYSNVHSNYGYT